This TCR beta chain was sequenced in a study of blood T cells in healthy people across ages. The CDR3 loop spans 14 amino acids. CDR1 and CDR2 (germline): LGHNA, YNFKEQ. V dropped 1 base and J dropped 1 base, with 7 bases sitting between them. With a J-beta primer mix and a sample-barcoded 5' primer, a second PCR ran roughly 6 to 12 cycles. All cDNA molecules were each tagged by a template-switch adaptor with 12 random nucleotides. TCRdb used MiXCR to reprocess the 5' RACE reads, holding one entry per CDR3 protein. In the table there are roughly 1,800,000 distinct CDR3 sequences, roughly 49% of which are singletons.

The rearrangement links TRBV4-2 to TRBJ2-5; D uncertain. The sequence was obtained from a woman aged 40-49 years in good health. The sample was blood. The CDR3 region is CASSQGLSQETQYF. The CDR3 nucleotides read TGTGCCAGCAGCCAAGGACTTAGCCAAGAGACCCAGTACTTC.